This T cell receptor beta chain was obtained from a study of human T cells and chemical hapten exposure. Study-wide results and limits: There were significantly more large CDR3 similarity clusters among expanded TCRs than among controls.

Individual cDNA molecules each carried unique molecular identifiers attached by the library. Each CDR3 protein gets one entry after TCRdb re-called the RACE reads with MiXCR. The sample consists of approximately 71,000 distinct CDR3 sequences, more than 8% of them appearing once. Per the germline V gene, CDR1 is MNHEY and CDR2 is SVGAGI. With 2 bases clipped from V and 4 bases from J, the junction kept 7 bases outside the gene matches. The CDR3 has 16 amino acids. There are many counts of this clonotype. Its cognate antigen is unknown. Sample time point: patch test 1, 2 weeks after DPC sensitization. This sample's treatment: therapeutic diphenylcyclopropenone sensitization with weekly scalp DPC. Total RNA was extracted from unfractionated whole blood.

Here the sequenced sample was whole blood, taken in connection with sensitization to the hapten diphenylcyclopropenone (DPC). This sequence was found in a middle-aged woman with alopecia areata. Some clones in this sample may be carry-over from other donors' samples. V usage is TRBV6-5 and J usage is TRBJ2-7; TRBD2 aligns across 11 bases. CDR3: CASSYGSSGGKYEQYF. The CDR3, as DNA: TGTGCCAGCAGTTACGGGTCTAGCGGGGGGAAGTACGAGCAGTACTTC.